These 24 T cell receptor beta chains were all obtained from the same sample, sequenced in a study of shared clonotypes between healthy human individuals. The method was immunoSEQ multiplex PCR; TCRdb's version includes in-frame clones alone and lacks a portion of them. The sample shows around 2.1 million clones, more than 90% of them seen only once. Sequenced: naive CD4+ T cells sorted from blood. Described subset: CD45RA+ positively selected. Receptor source: a man aged 18 to 35 in good health.

As DNA, the CDR3 is TGTGCCAGCAGTGCGACGCCGGGACTAGTTAGCCATGAGCAGTTCTTC. It specifies CASSATPGLVSHEQFF. The V call is TRBV6-1, the J call TRBJ2-1; 8 bases align to TRBD2. Looked up from germline, CDR1 is MNHNS and CDR2 is SASEGT. V lost 4 bases and J lost 8; bases outside the gene matches: 13. The CDR3 contains 16 residues.

The chain joins TRBV5-1 to TRBJ1-2; 8 bases align to TRBD1. The V gene end was trimmed by 2 bases and the J gene end by 4 bases; junction bases not matched to a gene: 4. CDR1 SGHRS and CDR2 YFSETQ come from the germline V gene. This CDR3 region has 14 residues. The CDR3 reads CASSLRGQGYGYTF. The CDR3 bases are TGCGCCAGCAGCTTACGTGGACAGGGCTATGGCTACACCTTC.

This clone was observed a few times. V usage is TRBV5-4 and J usage is TRBJ1-2; TRBD1 matches at 7 bases. J was trimmed by 4 bases and V by 2 bases; bases with no gene match: 2. There are 13 residues in the CDR3. Germline CDR1 and CDR2: SGHNT and YYREEE (reference sequence). The CDR3 sequence is CASSFRDSYGYTF. The CDR3 DNA reads as TGTGCCAGCAGCTTCCGGGACAGCTATGGCTACACCTTC.

The rearrangement joins TRBV6-1 to TRBJ2-2; D gene unclear. CDR1 and CDR2 (germline): MNHNS, SASEGT. Trimming left V 2 bases short and J 3 bases short, with 10 bases between. This CDR3 has 15 residues. The CDR3 here is CASSEWGAYTGELFF. The CDR3 region has the DNA TGTGCCAGCAGTGAATGGGGTGCGTACACCGGGGAGCTGTTTTTT.

This chain connects TRBV2 to TRBJ1-1; D is perhaps TRBD1 (5 bases). CDR3 length: 11 amino acids. Trimming removed 6 bases at V and 8 bases at J, with 10 bases between. From germline, CDR1 is SNHLY and CDR2 FYNNEI. CDR3 protein: CASRAGQEAFF. The CDR3 nucleotides read TGTGCCAGCAGGGCGGGGCAAGAAGCTTTCTTT.

The chain carries TRBV7-9 and TRBJ2-2; D gene uncertain. V was cut by 11 bases and J by 7 bases, with 11 bases left in between. The CDR3 is 11 amino acids. CDR1 is SEHNR and CDR2 is FQNEAQ in the germline V gene (reference sequence). The chain's CDR3 is CALPSDGELFF. In DNA, the CDR3 is TGTGCCCTCCCATCGGACGGGGAGCTGTTTTTT.

The chain combines TRBV18 with TRBJ2-7, with 9 bases aligning to TRBD2. Germline V CDR1 and CDR2: KGHSH, LQKENI. This CDR3 is 16 amino acids long. With V trimmed by 0 bases and J by 4 bases, 7 bases remained unmatched. In DNA, the CDR3 is TGTGCCAGCTCACCACCCTACTCGCGGGAGGGTTACGAGCAGTACTTC. Residues: CASSPPYSREGYEQYF.

This clone was observed a single time. The chain has TRBV5-5 and TRBJ2-5; D call uncertain. This CDR3 is built from 15 residues. Deletions cut 0 bases from V and 4 bases from J, with 13 bases between. Germline-derived CDR1 and CDR2 are SGHKS and YYEKEE (reference sequence). CDR3 sequence: CASSLVLLKAETQYF. Here the CDR3 DNA reads TGTGCCAGCAGCTTGGTGCTCTTGAAGGCAGAGACCCAGTACTTC.

Details on this clone: A junction boundary mismatches the germline segment, possibly from a read error. V usage is TRBV5-1 and J usage is TRBJ2-3; TRBD2 aligns across 12 bases. Germline V gene data show CDR1 as SGHRS and CDR2 as YFSETQ. The CDR3 runs to 15 residues. This CDR3 reads CASSQGLAGTGTQYF. The CDR3 DNA follows: TGCGCCAGCAGCCAGGGACTAGCGGGCACAGGTACGCAGTATTTT. Complete variable domain (other parts from reference TRBV5-1 and TRBJ2-3): KAGVTQTPRYLIKTRGQQVTLSCSPISGHRSVSWYQQTPGQGLQFLFEYFSETQRNKGNFPGRFSGRQFSNSRSEMNVSTLELGDSALYLCASSQGLAGTGTQYFGPGTRLTVL.

The V and J genes are TRBV5-4 and TRBJ1-4, with D maybe TRBD1 (6 bases). Germline V gene sequence: CDR1 SGHNT, CDR2 YYREEE (reference sequence). The CDR3 contains 14 residues. V was cut by 4 bases and J by 3 bases, with 10 bases left in between. The CDR3 coding sequence is TGTGCCAGCAGCGTCGGACAGCCTAATGAAAAACTGTTTTTT. Translation: CASSVGQPNEKLFF.

The chain has TRBV11-2 and TRBJ2-1; 7 bases agree with TRBD1. CDR1 is SGHAT and CDR2 is FQNNGV in the germline V gene. This CDR3 contains 15 residues. J lost 5 bases, V lost 5 bases, and 9 bases had no gene match. CDR3 nucleotide sequence: TGTGCCAGCAGCGTTCCGGGACAGACCCACAATGAGCAGTTCTTC. Its protein is CASSVPGQTHNEQFF.

The V call is TRBV18, the J call TRBJ1-1, with a possible D match to TRBD1 (5 bases). The V gene lost 3 bases and the J gene lost 1 base, with 15 bases spanning the gap. This CDR3 spans 16 amino acids. Germline CDR1 is KGHSH and CDR2 is LQKENI. The CDR3, as DNA: TGTGCCAGCTCACCGTTTGGGCAGGGAGGGAACACTGAAGCTTTCTTT. Protein product: CASSPFGQGGNTEAFF.

This sequence joins TRBV6-1 and TRBJ1-1; D is possibly TRBD1 (5 bases). CDR1 MNHNS and CDR2 SASEGT come from the germline V gene. The CDR3 spans 15 residues. Between the trimmed V and J ends, which lost 2 bases and 2 bases, there was a span of 12 bases. The CDR3 region is CASSERGVVNTEAFF. The CDR3 DNA is TGTGCCAGCAGTGAACGGGGGGTCGTAAACACTGAAGCTTTCTTT.

V usage is TRBV7-2 and J usage is TRBJ2-3, with 7 bases that match TRBD1. Germline V gives CDR1 SGHTA, CDR2 FQGNSA. Germline trimming cut 5 bases from V and 5 bases from J; bases unmatched to any gene: 10. This CDR3 has 15 amino acids. In nucleotides, the CDR3 is TGTGCCAGCAGCCTCTCAGACAGGGTCGGAGATACGCAGTATTTT. Translation gives CASSLSDRVGDTQYF.

V gene TRBV5-6 combines with J gene TRBJ2-2, with a weak D call TRBD2 (6 bases). The V and J ends lost 4 bases and 5 bases respectively, with 15 bases between them. The CDR3 contains 15 residues. From germline, CDR1 is SGHDT and CDR2 YYEEEE. CDR3 bases: TGTGCCAGCAGCCCGGGGACTCCTATTACCGGGGAGCTGTTTTTT. Residues: CASSPGTPITGELFF.

In regard to this clone: This sample also contains other DNA sequences that code for the same CDR3. V gene TRBV20-1 combines with J gene TRBJ2-7; D remains ambiguous. CDR3 length: 11 amino acids. Trimming cost V 1 base and J 3 bases, with 4 bases left between them. Germline loops: CDR1 DFQATT, CDR2 SNEGSKA (reference sequence). The CDR3 is CSARVSYEQYF. CDR3 sequence (DNA): TGCAGTGCTAGAGTCAGCTACGAGCAGTACTTC.

The table lists this clone with a count of one. At the DNA level, this CDR3 is encoded by other sequences in the same sample as well. The rearrangement joins TRBV30 to TRBJ1-5, with 7 nucleotides matching TRBD1. Germline CDR1 GTSNPN, CDR2 SVGIG (reference sequence). With 3 bases clipped from V and 4 bases from J, the junction kept 3 bases outside the gene matches. The CDR3 extends over 13 amino acids. CDR3 in amino acids: CAWSPGGNQPQHF. The CDR3 DNA reads as TGTGCCTGGAGCCCAGGGGGAAATCAGCCCCAGCATTTT.

The rearrangement links TRBV5-1 to TRBJ2-3; D might be TRBD1 or TRBD2, each matching 5 bases. The V end lost 6 bases, the J end lost 1 base, and 15 bases lay between the germline ends. The CDR3 is made up of 15 amino acids. The germline V gene has CDR1 SGHRS and CDR2 YFSETQ. CDR3 nucleotides: TGCGCCAGCACGAGATGGGGGTCTGGCACAGATACGCAGTATTTT. Translated, it gives CASTRWGSGTDTQYF. Variable domain in full (rest from reference TRBV5-1 and TRBJ2-3): KAGVTQTPRYLIKTRGQQVTLSCSPISGHRSVSWYQQTPGQGLQFLFEYFSETQRNKGNFPGRFSGRQFSNSRSEMNVSTLELGDSALYLCASTRWGSGTDTQYFGPGTRLTVL.

V gene TRBV29-1 combines with J gene TRBJ1-1; TRBD1 is a possible D gene (5 bases). The germline gives CDR1 SQVTM, CDR2 ANQGSEA. V lost 7 bases, J lost 5 bases, and 17 bases lay in between. The CDR3 contains 13 residues. CDR3 coding DNA: TGCAGCGCTGAGCGTCAGGGTCGGACTGAAGCTTTCTTT. Translation gives CSAERQGRTEAFF.

In regard to this clone: Other DNA sequences within the sample encode an identical CDR3. The V gene is TRBV28, the J gene TRBJ1-5; TRBD1 might be the D (5 bases). CDR3 length equals 14 residues. The V and J ends lost 3 bases and 4 bases respectively, with 10 bases between them. Germline values: CDR1 MDHEN, CDR2 SYDVKM. The CDR3 reads CASSLQGRNQPQHF. CDR3 nucleotides: TGTGCCAGCAGTTTGCAGGGCCGAAATCAGCCCCAGCATTTT. The whole variable domain, remainder taken from reference TRBV28 and TRBJ1-5, is DVKVTQSSRYLVKRTGEKVFLECVQDMDHENMFWYRQDPGLGLRLIYFSYDVKMKEKGDIPEGYSVSREKKERFSLILESASTNQTSMYLCASSLQGRNQPQHFGDGTRLSIL.

This chain connects TRBV5-5 to TRBJ1-1, with D maybe TRBD1 (6 bases). CDR1 SGHKS and CDR2 YYEKEE come from the germline V gene (reference sequence). This CDR3 is 16 amino acids long. Between the trimmed V and J ends, which lost 1 base and 4 bases, there was a span of 17 bases. CDR3 region: CASSLPWTVEGTEAFF. DNA for the CDR3: TGTGCCAGCAGCTTGCCCTGGACAGTCGAGGGCACTGAAGCTTTCTTT.

The V call is TRBV19, the J call TRBJ2-1; D is ambiguous. CDR3 length: 15 amino acids. Germline V CDR1 and CDR2: LNHDA, SQIVND (reference sequence). V lost 0 bases, J lost 0 bases, and 6 bases lay in between. CDR3 bases: TGTGCCAGTAGTATAGATGGTCCCTCCTACAATGAGCAGTTCTTC. As protein: CASSIDGPSYNEQFF.

Details on this clone: Other DNA variants within this sample encode the same CDR3. The genes are TRBV30 and TRBJ2-1, with D perhaps TRBD1 (6 bases). V was clipped by 0 bases and J by 4 bases, with 7 bases between them. Germline-derived CDR1 and CDR2 are GTSNPN and SVGIG (reference sequence). The CDR3 contains 13 residues. The CDR3 spells CAWSVQGYNEQFF. In nucleotides, the CDR3 is TGTGCCTGGAGTGTACAGGGATACAATGAGCAGTTCTTC. The complete variable domain, with remaining parts taken from reference TRBV30 and TRBJ2-1, reads SQTIHQWPATLVQPVGSPLSLECTVEGTSNPNLYWYRQAAGRGLQLLFYSVGIGQISSEVPQNLSASRPQDRQFILSSKKLLLSDSGFYLCAWSVQGYNEQFFGPGTRLTVL.

The chain employs TRBV28 and TRBJ1-6, with D unclear. The length of the CDR3 is 12 residues. The V end lost 6 bases, the J end lost 10 bases, and 10 bases lay between the germline ends. The germline V gene encodes CDR1 MDHEN and CDR2 SYDVKM. The CDR3 bases are TGTGCCAGCAGGATACAGACCTCACCCCTCCACTTT. Its translation: CASRIQTSPLHF.